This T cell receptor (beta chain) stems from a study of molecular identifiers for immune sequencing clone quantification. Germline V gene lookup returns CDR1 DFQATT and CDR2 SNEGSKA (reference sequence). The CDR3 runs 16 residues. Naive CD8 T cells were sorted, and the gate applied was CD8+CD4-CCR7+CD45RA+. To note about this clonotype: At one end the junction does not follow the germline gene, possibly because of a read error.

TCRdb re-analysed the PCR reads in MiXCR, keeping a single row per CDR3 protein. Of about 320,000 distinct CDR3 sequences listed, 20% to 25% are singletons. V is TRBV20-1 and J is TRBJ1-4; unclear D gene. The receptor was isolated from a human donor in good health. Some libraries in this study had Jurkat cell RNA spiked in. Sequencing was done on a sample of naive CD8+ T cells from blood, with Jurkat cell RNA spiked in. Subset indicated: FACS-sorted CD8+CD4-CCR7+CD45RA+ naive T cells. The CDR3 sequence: CSAKASADRCFEELFF. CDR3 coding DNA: TGCAGTGCTAAGGCCTCGGCTGATCGTTGCTTTGAAGAACTGTTTTTT.